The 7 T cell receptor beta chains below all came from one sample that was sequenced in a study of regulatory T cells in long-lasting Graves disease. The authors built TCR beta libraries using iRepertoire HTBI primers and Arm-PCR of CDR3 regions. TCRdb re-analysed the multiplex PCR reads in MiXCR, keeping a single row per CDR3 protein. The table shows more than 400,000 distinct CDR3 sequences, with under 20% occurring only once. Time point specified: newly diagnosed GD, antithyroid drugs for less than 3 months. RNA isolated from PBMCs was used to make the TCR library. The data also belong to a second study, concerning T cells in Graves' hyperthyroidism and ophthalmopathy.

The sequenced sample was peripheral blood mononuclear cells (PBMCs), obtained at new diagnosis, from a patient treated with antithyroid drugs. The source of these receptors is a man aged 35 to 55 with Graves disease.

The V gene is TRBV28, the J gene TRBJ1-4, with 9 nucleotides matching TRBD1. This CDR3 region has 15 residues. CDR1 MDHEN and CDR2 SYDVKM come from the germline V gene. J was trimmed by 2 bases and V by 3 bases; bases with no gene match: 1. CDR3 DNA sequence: TGTGCCAGCAGTTTCACAGGGGGCACTAATGAAAAACTGTTTTTT. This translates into CASSFTGGTNEKLFF.

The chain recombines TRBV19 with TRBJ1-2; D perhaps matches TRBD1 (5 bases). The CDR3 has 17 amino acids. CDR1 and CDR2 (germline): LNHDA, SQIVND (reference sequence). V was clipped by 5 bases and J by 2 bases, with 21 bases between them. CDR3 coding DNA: TGTGCCAGTAGTGACCCGGGACGGATGAGGAAGAACTATGGCTACACCTTC. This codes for CASSDPGRMRKNYGYTF. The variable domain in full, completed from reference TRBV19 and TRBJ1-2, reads DGGITQSPKYLFRKEGQNVTLSCEQNLNHDAMYWYRQDPGQGLRLIYYSQIVNDFQKGDIAEGYSVSREKKESFPLTVTSAQKNPTAFYLCASSDPGRMRKNYGYTFGSGTRLTVV.

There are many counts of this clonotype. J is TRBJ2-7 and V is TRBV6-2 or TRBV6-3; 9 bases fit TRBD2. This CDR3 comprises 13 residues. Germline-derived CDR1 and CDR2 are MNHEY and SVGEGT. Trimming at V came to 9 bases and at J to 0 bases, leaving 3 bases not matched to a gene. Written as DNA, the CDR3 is TGTGCCAGATCAGCGGGAGGCTCCTACGAGCAGTACTTC. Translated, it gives CARSAGGSYEQYF.

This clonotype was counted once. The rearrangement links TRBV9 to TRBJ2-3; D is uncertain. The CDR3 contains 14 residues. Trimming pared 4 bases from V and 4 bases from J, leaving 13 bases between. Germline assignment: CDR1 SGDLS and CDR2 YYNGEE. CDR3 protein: CASSLEKAPDTQYF. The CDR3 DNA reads TGTGCCAGCAGCCTAGAAAAAGCCCCAGATACGCAGTATTTT.

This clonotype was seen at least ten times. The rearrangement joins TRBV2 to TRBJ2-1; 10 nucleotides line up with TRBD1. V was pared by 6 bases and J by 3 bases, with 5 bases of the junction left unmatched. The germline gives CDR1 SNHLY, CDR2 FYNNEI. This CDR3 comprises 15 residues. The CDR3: CASRTGGGFYNEQFF. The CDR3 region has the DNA TGTGCCAGCAGGACAGGGGGCGGATTCTACAATGAGCAGTTCTTC.

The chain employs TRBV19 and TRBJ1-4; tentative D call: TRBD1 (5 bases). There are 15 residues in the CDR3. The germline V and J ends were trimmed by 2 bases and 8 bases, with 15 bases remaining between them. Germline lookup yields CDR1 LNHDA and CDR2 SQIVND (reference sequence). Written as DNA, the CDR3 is TGTGCCAGTAGTATACCGGGACCCGGTGGAGAAAAACTGTTTTTT. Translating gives CASSIPGPGGEKLFF.

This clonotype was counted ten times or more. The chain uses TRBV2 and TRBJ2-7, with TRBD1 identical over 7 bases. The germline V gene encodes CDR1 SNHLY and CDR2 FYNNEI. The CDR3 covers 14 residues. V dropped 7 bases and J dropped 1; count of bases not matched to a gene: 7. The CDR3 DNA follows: TGTGCCAGCATGCTGGACAGGTTGTCCTACGAGCAGTACTTC. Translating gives CASMLDRLSYEQYF. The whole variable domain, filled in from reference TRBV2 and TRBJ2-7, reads EPEVTQTPSHQVTQMGQEVILRCVPISNHLYFYWYRQILGQKVEFLVSFYNNEISEKSEIFDDQFSVERPDGSNFTLKIRSTKLEDSAMYFCASMLDRLSYEQYFGPGTRLTVT.